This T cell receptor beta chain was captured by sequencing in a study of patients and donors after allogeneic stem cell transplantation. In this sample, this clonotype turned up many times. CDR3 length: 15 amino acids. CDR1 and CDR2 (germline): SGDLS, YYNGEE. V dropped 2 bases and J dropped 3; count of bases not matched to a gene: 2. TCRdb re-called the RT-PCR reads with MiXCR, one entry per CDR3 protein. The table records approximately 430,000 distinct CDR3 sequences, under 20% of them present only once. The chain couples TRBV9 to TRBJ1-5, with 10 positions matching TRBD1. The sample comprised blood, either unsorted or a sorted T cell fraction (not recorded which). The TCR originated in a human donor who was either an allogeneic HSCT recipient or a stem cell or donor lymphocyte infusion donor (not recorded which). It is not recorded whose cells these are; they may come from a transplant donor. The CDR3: CASSVGQGPNQPQHF. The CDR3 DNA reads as TGTGCCAGCAGCGTGGGACAGGGGCCCAATCAGCCCCAGCATTTT.